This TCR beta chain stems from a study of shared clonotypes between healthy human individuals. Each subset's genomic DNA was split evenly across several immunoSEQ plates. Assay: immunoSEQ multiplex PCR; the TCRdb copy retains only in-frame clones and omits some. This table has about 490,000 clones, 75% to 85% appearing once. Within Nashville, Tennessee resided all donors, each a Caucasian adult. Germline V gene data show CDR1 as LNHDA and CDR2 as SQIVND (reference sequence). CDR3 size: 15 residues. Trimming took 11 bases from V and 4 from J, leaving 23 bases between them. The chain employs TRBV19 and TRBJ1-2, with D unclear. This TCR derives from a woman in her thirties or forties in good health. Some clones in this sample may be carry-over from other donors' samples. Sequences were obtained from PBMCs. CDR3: CASLRTDLSAYGYTF. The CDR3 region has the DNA TGTGCCTCCTTGCGGACGGACCTCAGTGCCTATGGCTACACCTTC.